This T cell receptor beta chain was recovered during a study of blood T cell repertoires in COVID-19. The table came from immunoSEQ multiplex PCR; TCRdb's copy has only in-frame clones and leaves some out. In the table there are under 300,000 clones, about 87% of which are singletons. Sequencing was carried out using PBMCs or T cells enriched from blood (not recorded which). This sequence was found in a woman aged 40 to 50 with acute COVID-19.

CDR3 region: CATSDNQGANYGYTF. The CDR3 coding sequence is TGTGCCACCAGTGATAACCAGGGGGCTAACTATGGCTACACCTTC. The chain employs TRBV24-1 and TRBJ1-2; TRBD1 matches at 7 bases. The CDR3 sequence is 15 residues long. Trimming removed 3 bases from V and 0 bases from J; junction bases left unmatched: 3. Germline V gene sequence: CDR1 KGHDR, CDR2 SFDVKD.